A single sample is the source of the 12 T cell receptor beta chains below, sequenced in a study of T cell repertoires in cytomegalovirus infection. One entry per CDR3 protein results from TCRdb running MiXCR on the reads. Among about 830,000 distinct CDR3 sequences listed, approximately 29% were seen once. Their recognized antigens are unknown. Sequencing was performed on cultured CD8+ T cells from PBMCs, taken from culture after CMV antigen stimulation. These TCRs come from a human donor in good health (CMV status not recorded). Some clones in this sample may be carry-over from other donors' samples.

This clonotype was counted at least ten times. The CDR3 nucleotides are TGTGCCAGCAGTTTATCGACAGGGGAATATCAGCCCCAGCATTTT. Protein product: CASSLSTGEYQPQHF. The chain combines TRBV27 with TRBJ1-5; TRBD1 matches 8 bases. Germline V lookup: CDR1 MNHEY, CDR2 SMNVEV (reference sequence). CDR3 length: 15 residues. With 0 bases clipped from V and 5 bases from J, the junction kept 3 bases outside the gene matches.

This clonotype has ten or more counts. The chain couples TRBV6-1 to TRBJ1-2; the D gene is possibly TRBD1 (5 bases). Per germline, CDR1 MNHNS and CDR2 SASEGT. Trimming shortened V by 1 base and J by 2 bases, and 11 bases separated the two germline ends. This CDR3 has 15 residues. CDR3 residues: CASSEGRDRNYGYTF. CDR3 nucleotides: TGTGCCAGCAGTGAAGGGAGGGACCGAAACTATGGCTACACCTTC.

This clonotype turned up a few times. V gene TRBV19 combines with J gene TRBJ2-4; no clear D. The CDR3 is made up of 14 amino acids. Trimming removed 8 bases from V and 0 bases from J, with 11 bases in between. Per germline, CDR1 LNHDA and CDR2 SQIVND (reference sequence). Here the CDR3 reads CASLSVGAKNIQYF. Written as DNA, the CDR3 is TGTGCCAGTCTTTCGGTGGGAGCCAAAAACATTCAGTACTTC.

This clonotype turned up a few times. The chain links TRBV7-6 to TRBJ1-2; 9 bases agree with TRBD1. CDR1 is SGHVS and CDR2 is FNYEAQ in the germline V gene. This CDR3 is built from 13 residues. Trimming took 3 bases from V and 10 from J; bases not matched to a gene: 6. Here the CDR3 reads CASSLTTGGDYTF. The CDR3 nucleotides are TGTGCCAGCAGCTTGACGACAGGGGGGGACTACACCTTC.

This sequence joins TRBV27 and TRBJ2-7; tentatively, D is TRBD2 (6 bases). The CDR3 is 14 amino acids. V gave up 5 bases and J gave up 2 bases, with 13 bases separating them. Per the germline V gene, CDR1 is MNHEY and CDR2 is SMNVEV (reference sequence). CDR3 region: CASSMTSPAYEQYF. CDR3 DNA sequence: TGTGCCAGCAGTATGACTAGTCCCGCCTACGAGCAGTACTTC.

Many counts were recorded for this clonotype. V gene TRBV7-2 combines with J gene TRBJ2-7; a possible D gene is TRBD1 (7 bases). The V end was cut by 4 bases, the J end by 6 bases, with 13 bases between. The CDR3 spans 13 residues. Germline loops: CDR1 SGHTA, CDR2 FQGNSA. CDR3 in DNA: TGTGCCAGCAGCTCAGGGGGGTTAAGCGAGCAGTACGTC. This codes for CASSSGGLSEQYV.

The J gene is TRBJ2-1, the V gene TRBV14; no definite D call. V dropped 4 bases and J dropped 2 bases, with 12 bases sitting between them. Germline values: CDR1 SGHDN, CDR2 FVKESK. The CDR3 covers 15 residues. The CDR3 sequence: CASSPSREPYNEQFF. The CDR3, as DNA: TGTGCCAGCAGCCCATCTAGGGAACCCTACAATGAGCAGTTCTTC.

This clonotype was counted once. The V gene is TRBV2, the J gene TRBJ2-7, with 9 bases identical to TRBD1. The CDR3 consists of 16 residues. CDR1 SNHLY and CDR2 FYNNEI come from the germline V gene. The V and J ends lost 2 bases and 0 bases, in that order; junction bases with no gene match: 5. DNA of the CDR3: TGTGCCAGCAGTGAACTCGGGACAGGGAGCTCCTACGAGCAGTACGTC. Translating gives CASSELGTGSSYEQYV.

Only a few counts were recorded for this clonotype. This rearrangement joins TRBV20-1 to TRBJ2-2; no definite D call. CDR3 size: 13 residues. Germline V gives CDR1 DFQATT, CDR2 SNEGSKA (reference sequence). Trimming cost V 6 bases and J 4 bases, with 12 bases left between them. This CDR3 is CSAFSRVTGELFF. The CDR3 DNA sequence: TGCAGTGCCTTCTCAAGGGTCACCGGGGAGCTGTTTTTT.

This chain joins TRBV25-1 and TRBJ2-2; 7 bases match TRBD1. The ends lost 10 bases at V and 3 bases at J; junction bases unmatched: 5. Germline V lookup: CDR1 MGHDK, CDR2 SYGVNS. The CDR3 is 13 amino acids. CDR3 sequence reads: CAMRQGDTGELFF. The CDR3 nucleotides are TGTGCCATGCGACAGGGTGACACCGGGGAGCTGTTTTTT. Full variable domain (rest looked up from reference TRBV25-1 and TRBJ2-2): EADIYQTPRYLVIGTGKKITLECSQTMGHDKMYWYQQDPGMELHLIHYSYGVNSTEKGDLSSESTVSRIRTEHFPLTLESARPSHTSQYLCAMRQGDTGELFFGEGSRLTVL.

V and J are TRBV4-2 and TRBJ2-1; D gene unclear. With 0 bases removed from V and 2 bases from J, the gap between germline ends came to 11 bases. This CDR3 spans 16 amino acids. Germline CDR1 reads LGHNA; CDR2 reads YNFKEQ. CDR3: CASSQDKSSTYNEQFF. The CDR3 bases are TGTGCCAGCAGCCAAGATAAGAGCTCTACCTACAATGAGCAGTTCTTC.

This clonotype was counted many times. The rearrangement uses TRBV7-2 and TRBJ2-3, with 8 bases identical to TRBD1. The CDR3 spans 15 residues. The V gene end was trimmed by 2 bases and the J gene end by 3 bases; junction bases not matched to a gene: 4. Germline CDR1 and CDR2: SGHTA and FQGNSA. The CDR3 DNA reads TGTGCCAGCAGCTTAATCACAGGGGGAACAGATACGCAGTATTTT. Protein: CASSLITGGTDTQYF. The full variable domain, with the rest looked up from reference TRBV7-2 and TRBJ2-3, is GAGVSQSPSNKVTEKGKDVELRCDPISGHTALYWYRQSLGQGLEFLIYFQGNSAPDKSGLPSDRFSAERTGGSVSTLTIQRTQQEDSAVYLCASSLITGGTDTQYFGPGTRLTVL.